This T cell receptor beta chain is from a study of technical replicates of blood from four donors. Here immunoSEQ multiplex PCR was the method, and the copy in TCRdb shows in-frame clones only, minus some. The sample lists more than 65,000 clones, 91% seen once, with 0.35% to 0.4% in the top ten. This receptor was identified in a human donor in good health. Some clones in this sample may be carry-over from other donors' samples. Sequencing was done on a sample of T cells isolated from PBMCs.

In nucleotides, the CDR3 is TGTGCCAGCACTGACAGGGCCGCCGGGGAGCTGTTTTTT. This sequence encodes CASTDRAAGELFF. J is TRBJ2-2 and V is TRBV6-1; 7 bases are shared with TRBD1. Unmatched junction bases numbered 5, after V lost 7 bases and J lost 6 bases. The CDR3 is 13 amino acids. Germline V CDR1 and CDR2: MNHNS, SASEGT.